The subject of this entry is one T cell receptor (beta chain). Its antigen is as yet unknown. The sample is drawn from a study of cytomegalovirus exposure and HLA in healthy donors. Whole-study results and caveats: Whilst most TCR sequences proved rare, a subset of public TCRs occurred across many donors.

Assay used: immunoSEQ multiplex PCR; TCRdb lists only in-frame clones, some missing. The sample has over 130,000 clones, around 84% seen once. Germline CDR1 and CDR2: SGDLS and YYNGEE. Trimming took 3 bases from V and 0 from J, leaving 13 bases between them. There are 16 residues in the CDR3. The validation cohort, a group of roughly 120 subjects, included the donors and was separate from the approximately 660-subject first cohort. The sequencing sample was made of PBMCs. The chain couples TRBV9 to TRBJ2-1; a possible D gene is TRBD1 (5 bases). The sequence derives from a man aged 18 to 30 in good health and CMV-seropositive. CDR3 DNA sequence: TGTGCCAGCAGCGAGACAGTGACGAGCTCCTACAATGAGCAGTTCTTC. Protein product: CASSETVTSSYNEQFF.